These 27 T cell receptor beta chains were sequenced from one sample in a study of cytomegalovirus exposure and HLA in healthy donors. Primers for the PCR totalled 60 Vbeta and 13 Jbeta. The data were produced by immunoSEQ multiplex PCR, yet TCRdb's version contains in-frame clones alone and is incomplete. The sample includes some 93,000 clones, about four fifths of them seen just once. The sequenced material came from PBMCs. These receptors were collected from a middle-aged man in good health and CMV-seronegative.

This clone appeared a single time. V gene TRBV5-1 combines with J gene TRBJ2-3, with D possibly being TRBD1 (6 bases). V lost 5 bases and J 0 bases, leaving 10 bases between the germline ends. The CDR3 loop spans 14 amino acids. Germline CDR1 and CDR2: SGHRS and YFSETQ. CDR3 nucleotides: TGCGCCAGCAGTTTTGGACAGAGCACAGATACGCAGTATTTT. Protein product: CASSFGQSTDTQYF.

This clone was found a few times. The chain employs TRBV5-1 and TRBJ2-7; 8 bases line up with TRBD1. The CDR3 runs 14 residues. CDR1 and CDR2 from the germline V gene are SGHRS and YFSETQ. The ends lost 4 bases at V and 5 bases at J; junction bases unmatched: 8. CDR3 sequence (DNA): TGCGCCAGCAGCCTGAGGACAGGGCCCGACGAGCAGTACTTC. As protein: CASSLRTGPDEQYF.

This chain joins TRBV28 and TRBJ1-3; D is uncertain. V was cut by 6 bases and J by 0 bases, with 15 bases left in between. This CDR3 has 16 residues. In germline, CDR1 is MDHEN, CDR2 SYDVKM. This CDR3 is CASSPPEADSGNTIYF. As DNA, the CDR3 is TGTGCCAGCAGCCCCCCCGAGGCCGACTCTGGAAACACCATATATTTT.

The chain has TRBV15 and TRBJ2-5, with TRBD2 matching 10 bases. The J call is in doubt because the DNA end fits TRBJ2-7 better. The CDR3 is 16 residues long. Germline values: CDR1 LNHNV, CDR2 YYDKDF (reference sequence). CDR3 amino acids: CATSRSRTSGNYEQYF. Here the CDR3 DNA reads TGTGCCACCAGCAGATCCCGAACTAGCGGGAATTACGAGCAGTACTTC.

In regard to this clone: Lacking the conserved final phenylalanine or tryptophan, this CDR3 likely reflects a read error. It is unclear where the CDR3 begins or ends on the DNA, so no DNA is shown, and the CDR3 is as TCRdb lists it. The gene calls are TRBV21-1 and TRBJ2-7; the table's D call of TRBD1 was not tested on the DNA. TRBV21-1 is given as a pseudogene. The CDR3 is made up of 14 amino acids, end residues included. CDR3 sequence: CASSKALTGTGAAL.

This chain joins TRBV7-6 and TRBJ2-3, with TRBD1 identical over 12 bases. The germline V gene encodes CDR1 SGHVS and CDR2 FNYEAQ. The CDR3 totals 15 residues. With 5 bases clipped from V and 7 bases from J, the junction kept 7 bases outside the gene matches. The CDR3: CASSLRDRGPNTQYF. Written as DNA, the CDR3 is TGTGCCAGCAGCCTCCGGGACAGGGGGCCAAATACGCAGTATTTT.

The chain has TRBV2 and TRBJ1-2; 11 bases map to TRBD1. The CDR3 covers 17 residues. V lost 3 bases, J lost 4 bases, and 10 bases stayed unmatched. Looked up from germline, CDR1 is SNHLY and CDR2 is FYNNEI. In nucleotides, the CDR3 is TGTGCCAGCAGTGACCCTCCGGGACAGGGGGGGAGCTATGGCTACACCTTC. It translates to CASSDPPGQGGSYGYTF.

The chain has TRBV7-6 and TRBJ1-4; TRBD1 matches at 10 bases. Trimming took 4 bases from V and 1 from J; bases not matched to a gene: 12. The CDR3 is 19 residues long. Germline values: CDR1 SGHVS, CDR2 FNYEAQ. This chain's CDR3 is CASSYTRGQGGLTNEKLFF. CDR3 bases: TGTGCCAGCAGCTATACTCGAGGACAGGGGGGACTAACTAATGAAAAACTGTTTTTT.

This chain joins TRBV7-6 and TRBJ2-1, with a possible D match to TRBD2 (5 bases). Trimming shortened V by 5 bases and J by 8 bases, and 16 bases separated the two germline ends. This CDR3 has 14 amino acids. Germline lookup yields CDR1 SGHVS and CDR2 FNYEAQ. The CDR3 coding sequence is TGTGCCAGCAGCAATGGACTGGGCTCTCATGAGCAGTTCTTC. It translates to CASSNGLGSHEQFF.

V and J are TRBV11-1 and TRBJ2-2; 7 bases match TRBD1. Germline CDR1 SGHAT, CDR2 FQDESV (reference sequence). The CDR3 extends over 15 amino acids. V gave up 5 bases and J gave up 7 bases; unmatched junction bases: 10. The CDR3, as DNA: TGTGCCAGCAGCCCGCGACAGGGATTCATCGGGGAGCTGTTTTTT. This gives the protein CASSPRQGFIGELFF.

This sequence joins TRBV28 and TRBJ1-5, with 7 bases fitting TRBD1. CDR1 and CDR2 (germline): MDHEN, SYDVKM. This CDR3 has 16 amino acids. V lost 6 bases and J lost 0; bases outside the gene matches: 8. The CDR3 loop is CASSPDRLYSNQPQHF. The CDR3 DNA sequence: TGTGCCAGCAGCCCGGACAGGCTTTATAGCAATCAGCCCCAGCATTTT. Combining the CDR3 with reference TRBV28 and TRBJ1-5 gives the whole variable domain DVKVTQSSRYLVKRTGEKVFLECVQDMDHENMFWYRQDPGLGLRLIYFSYDVKMKEKGDIPEGYSVSREKKERFSLILESASTNQTSMYLCASSPDRLYSNQPQHFGDGTRLSIL.

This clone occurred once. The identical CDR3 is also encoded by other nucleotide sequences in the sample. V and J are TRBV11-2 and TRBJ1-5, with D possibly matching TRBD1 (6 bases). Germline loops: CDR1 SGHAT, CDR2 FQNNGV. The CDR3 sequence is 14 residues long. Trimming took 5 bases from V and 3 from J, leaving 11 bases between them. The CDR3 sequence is CASSPGQFNQPQHF. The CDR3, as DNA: TGTGCCAGCAGCCCCGGACAGTTCAATCAGCCCCAGCATTTT.

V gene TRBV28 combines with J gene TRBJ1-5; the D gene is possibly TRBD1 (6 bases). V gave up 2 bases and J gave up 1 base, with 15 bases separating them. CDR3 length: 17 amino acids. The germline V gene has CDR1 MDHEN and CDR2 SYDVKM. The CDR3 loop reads CASSLGPQGLSNQPQHF. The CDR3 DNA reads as TGTGCCAGCAGTTTAGGGCCACAGGGACTAAGCAATCAGCCCCAGCATTTT. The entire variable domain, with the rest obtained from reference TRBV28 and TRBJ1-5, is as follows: DVKVTQSSRYLVKRTGEKVFLECVQDMDHENMFWYRQDPGLGLRLIYFSYDVKMKEKGDIPEGYSVSREKKERFSLILESASTNQTSMYLCASSLGPQGLSNQPQHFGDGTRLSIL.

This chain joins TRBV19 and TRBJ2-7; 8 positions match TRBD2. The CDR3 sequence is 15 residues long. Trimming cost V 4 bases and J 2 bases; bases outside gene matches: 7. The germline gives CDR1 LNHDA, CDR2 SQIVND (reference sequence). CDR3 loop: CASSSSSGYTYEQYF. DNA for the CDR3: TGTGCCAGTAGTAGTTCTAGCGGGTATACCTACGAGCAGTACTTC. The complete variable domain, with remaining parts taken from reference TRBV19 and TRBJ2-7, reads DGGITQSPKYLFRKEGQNVTLSCEQNLNHDAMYWYRQDPGQGLRLIYYSQIVNDFQKGDIAEGYSVSREKKESFPLTVTSAQKNPTAFYLCASSSSSGYTYEQYFGPGTRLTVT.

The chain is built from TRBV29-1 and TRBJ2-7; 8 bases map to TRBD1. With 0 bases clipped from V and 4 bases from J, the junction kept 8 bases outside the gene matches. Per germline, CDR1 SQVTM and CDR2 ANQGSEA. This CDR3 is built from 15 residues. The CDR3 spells CSVEEGGRGLYEQYF. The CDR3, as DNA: TGCAGCGTTGAAGAAGGAGGCAGGGGGCTGTACGAGCAGTACTTC.

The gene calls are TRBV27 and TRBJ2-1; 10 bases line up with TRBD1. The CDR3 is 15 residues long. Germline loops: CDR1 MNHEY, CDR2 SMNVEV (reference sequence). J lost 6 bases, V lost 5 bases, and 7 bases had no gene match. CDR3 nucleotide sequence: TGTGCCAGCAGTCTGGGACAGGGGAGATCCAATGAGCAGTTCTTC. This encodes CASSLGQGRSNEQFF.

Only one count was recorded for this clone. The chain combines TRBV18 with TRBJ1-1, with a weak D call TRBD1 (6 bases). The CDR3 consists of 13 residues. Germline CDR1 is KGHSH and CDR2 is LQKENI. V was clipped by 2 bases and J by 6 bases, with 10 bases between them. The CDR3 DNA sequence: TGTGCCAGCTCACCAGACGGACAGTCTGAAGCTTTCTTT. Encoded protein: CASSPDGQSEAFF.

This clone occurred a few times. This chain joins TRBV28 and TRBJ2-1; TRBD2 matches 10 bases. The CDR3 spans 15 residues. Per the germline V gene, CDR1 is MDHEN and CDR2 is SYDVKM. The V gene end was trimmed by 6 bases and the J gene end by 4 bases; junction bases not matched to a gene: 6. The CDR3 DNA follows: TGTGCCAGCAGGGACACGACTAGCGGGTACAATGAGCAGTTCTTC. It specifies CASRDTTSGYNEQFF.

CDR3 DNA sequence: TGTGCCAGCAGCTTAGCGGGAGGGCCCGCAGATACGCAGTATTTT. It yields the protein CASSLAGGPADTQYF. This chain joins TRBV7-3 and TRBJ2-3; 9 bases are shared with TRBD2. CDR1 is SGHTA and CDR2 is FQGTGA in the germline V gene. V trimming: 2 bases; J trimming: 4 bases; junction bases outside the gene matches: 4. There are 15 residues in the CDR3. Drawing the rest from reference TRBV7-3 and TRBJ2-3, the complete variable domain is GAGVSQTPSNKVTEKGKYVELRCDPISGHTALYWYRQSLGQGPEFLIYFQGTGAADDSGLPNDRFFAVRPEGSVSTLKIQRTERGDSAVYLCASSLAGGPADTQYFGPGTRLTVL.

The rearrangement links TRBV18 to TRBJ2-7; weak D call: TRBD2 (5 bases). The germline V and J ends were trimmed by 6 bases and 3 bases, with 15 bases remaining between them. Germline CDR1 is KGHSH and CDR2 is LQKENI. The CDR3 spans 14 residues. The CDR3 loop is CASSTNYSRYEQYF. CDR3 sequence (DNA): TGTGCCAGCTCGACTAACTACTCCCGCTACGAGCAGTACTTC.

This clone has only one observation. This CDR3 reads CASSKQGGNEQFF. The CDR3 coding sequence is TGTGCCAGCAGTAAACAGGGGGGGAATGAGCAGTTCTTC. V usage is TRBV6-4 and J usage is TRBJ2-1; possibly TRBD1 for D (8 bases). The CDR3 totals 13 residues. Trimming took 5 bases from V and 7 from J, leaving 12 bases between them. Germline-derived CDR1 and CDR2 are MRHNA and SNTAGT.

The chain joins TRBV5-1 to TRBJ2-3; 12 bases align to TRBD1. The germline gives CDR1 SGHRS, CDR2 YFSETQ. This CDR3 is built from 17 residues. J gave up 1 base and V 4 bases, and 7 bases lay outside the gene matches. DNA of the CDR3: TGCGCCAGCAGCAGGGGGACAGGGGGCGCCGGCACAGATACGCAGTATTTT. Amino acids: CASSRGTGGAGTDTQYF.

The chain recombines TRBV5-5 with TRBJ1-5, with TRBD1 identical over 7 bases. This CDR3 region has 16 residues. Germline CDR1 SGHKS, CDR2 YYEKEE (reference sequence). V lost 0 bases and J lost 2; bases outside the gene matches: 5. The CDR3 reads CASSLEGTAGNQPQHF. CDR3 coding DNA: TGTGCCAGCAGCTTGGAAGGGACAGCTGGCAATCAGCCCCAGCATTTT.

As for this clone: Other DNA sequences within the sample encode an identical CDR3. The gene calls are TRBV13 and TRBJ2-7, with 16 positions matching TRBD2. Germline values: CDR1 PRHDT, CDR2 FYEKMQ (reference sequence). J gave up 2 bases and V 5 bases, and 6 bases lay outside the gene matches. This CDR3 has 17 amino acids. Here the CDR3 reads CASSTGLAGGKAYEQYF. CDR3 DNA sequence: TGTGCCAGCAGCACGGGACTAGCGGGAGGGAAGGCCTACGAGCAGTACTTC.

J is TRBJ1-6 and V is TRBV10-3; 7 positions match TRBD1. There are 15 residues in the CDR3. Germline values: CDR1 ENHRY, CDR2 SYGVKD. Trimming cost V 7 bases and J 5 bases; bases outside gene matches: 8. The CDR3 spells CAINQAGTDNSPLHF. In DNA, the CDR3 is TGTGCCATCAACCAAGCCGGGACAGATAATTCACCCCTCCACTTT.

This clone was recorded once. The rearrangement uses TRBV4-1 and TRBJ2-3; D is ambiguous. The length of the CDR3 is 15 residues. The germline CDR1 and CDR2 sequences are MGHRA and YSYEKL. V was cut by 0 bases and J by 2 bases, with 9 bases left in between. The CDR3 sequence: CASSQDSPLTDTQYF. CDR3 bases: TGCGCCAGCAGCCAAGATTCGCCACTCACAGATACGCAGTATTTT.

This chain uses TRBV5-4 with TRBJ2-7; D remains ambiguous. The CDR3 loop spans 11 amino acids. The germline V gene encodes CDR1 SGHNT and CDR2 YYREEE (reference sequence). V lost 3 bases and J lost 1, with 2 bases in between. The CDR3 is CASSSSYEQYF. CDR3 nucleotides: TGTGCCAGCAGCTCTTCCTACGAGCAGTACTTC.